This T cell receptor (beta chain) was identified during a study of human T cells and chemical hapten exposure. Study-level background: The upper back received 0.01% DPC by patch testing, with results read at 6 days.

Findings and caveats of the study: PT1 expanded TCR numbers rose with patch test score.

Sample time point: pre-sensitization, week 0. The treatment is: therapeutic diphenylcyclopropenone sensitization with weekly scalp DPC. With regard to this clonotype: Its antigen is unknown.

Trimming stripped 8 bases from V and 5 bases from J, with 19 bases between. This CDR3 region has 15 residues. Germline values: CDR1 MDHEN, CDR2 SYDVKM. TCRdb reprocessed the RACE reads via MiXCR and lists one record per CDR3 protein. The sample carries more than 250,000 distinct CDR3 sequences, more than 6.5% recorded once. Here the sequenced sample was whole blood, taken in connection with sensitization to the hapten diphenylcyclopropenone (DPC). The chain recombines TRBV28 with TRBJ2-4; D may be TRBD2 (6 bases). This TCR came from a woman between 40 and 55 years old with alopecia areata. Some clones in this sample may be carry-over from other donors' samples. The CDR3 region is CASVGGGAGENIQYF. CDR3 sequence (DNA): TGTGCCAGCGTTGGAGGCGGGGCGGGCGAAAACATTCAGTACTTC.